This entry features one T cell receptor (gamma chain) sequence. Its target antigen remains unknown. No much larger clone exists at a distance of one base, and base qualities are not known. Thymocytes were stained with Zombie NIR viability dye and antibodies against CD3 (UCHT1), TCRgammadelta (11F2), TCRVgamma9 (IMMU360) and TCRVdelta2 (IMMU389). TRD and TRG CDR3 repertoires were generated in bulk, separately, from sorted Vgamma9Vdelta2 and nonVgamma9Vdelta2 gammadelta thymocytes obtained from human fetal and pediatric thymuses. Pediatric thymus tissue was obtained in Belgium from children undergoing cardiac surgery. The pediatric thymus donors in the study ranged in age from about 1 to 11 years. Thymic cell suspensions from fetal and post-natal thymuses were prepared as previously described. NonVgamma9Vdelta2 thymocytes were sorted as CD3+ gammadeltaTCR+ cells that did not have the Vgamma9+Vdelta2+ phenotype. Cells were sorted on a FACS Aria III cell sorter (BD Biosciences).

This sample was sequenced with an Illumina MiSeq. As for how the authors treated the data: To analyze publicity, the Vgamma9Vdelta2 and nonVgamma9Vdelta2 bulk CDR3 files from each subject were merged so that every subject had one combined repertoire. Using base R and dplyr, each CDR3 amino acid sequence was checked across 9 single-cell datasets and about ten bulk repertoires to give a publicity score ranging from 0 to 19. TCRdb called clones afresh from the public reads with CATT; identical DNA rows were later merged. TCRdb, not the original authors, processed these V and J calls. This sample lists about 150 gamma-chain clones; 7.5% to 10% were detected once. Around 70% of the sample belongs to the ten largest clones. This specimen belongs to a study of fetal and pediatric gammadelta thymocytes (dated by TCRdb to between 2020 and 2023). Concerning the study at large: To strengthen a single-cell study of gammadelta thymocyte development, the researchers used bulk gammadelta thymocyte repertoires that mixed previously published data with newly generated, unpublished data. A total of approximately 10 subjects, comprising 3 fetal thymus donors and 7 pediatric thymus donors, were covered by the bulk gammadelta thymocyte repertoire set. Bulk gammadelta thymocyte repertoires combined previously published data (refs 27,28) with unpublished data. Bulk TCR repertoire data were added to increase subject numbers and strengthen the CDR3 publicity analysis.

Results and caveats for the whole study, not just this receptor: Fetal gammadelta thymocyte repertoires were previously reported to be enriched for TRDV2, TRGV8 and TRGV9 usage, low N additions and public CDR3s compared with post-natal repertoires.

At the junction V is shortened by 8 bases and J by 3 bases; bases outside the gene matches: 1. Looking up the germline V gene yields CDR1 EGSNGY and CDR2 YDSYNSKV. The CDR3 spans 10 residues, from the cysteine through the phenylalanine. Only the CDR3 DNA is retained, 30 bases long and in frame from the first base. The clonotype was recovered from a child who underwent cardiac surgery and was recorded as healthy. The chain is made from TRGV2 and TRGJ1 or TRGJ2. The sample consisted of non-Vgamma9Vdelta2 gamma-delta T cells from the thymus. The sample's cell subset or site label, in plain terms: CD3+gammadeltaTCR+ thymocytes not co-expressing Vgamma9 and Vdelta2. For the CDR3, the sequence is CATFYYKKLF. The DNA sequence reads TGTGCCACCTTTTATTATAAGAAACTCTTT.